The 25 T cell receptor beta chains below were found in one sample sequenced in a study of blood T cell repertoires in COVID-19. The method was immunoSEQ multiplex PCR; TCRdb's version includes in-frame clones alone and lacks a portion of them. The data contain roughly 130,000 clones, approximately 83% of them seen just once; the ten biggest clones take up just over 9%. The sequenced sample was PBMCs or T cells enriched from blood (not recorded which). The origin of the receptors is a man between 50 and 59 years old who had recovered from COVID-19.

The CDR3 loop is CASSPPGGGDEQYF. CDR3 coding DNA: TGTGCCAGCAGCCCTCCTGGGGGGGGCGACGAGCAGTACTTC. The chain carries TRBV7-3 and TRBJ2-7; weak D call: TRBD2 (7 bases). This CDR3 region has 14 residues. V lost 5 bases, J lost 5 bases, and 16 bases lay in between. Germline-derived CDR1 and CDR2 are SGHTA and FQGTGA.

CDR3 in amino acids: CASSLARGSSGANVLTF. CDR3 sequence (DNA): TGTGCCAGCAGCTTAGCGCGAGGTAGCTCTGGGGCCAACGTCCTGACTTTC. The V and J genes are TRBV11-1 and TRBJ2-6; no clear D. The CDR3 has 17 amino acids. The germline CDR1 and CDR2 sequences are SGHAT and FQDESV (reference sequence). V was cut by 0 bases and J by 0 bases, with 9 bases left in between.

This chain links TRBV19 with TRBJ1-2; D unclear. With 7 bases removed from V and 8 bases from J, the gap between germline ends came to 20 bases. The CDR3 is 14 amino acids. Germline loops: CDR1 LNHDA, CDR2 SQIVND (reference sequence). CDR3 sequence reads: CASMSRQRERGYTF. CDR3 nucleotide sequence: TGTGCCAGTATGTCCCGGCAGCGCGAGAGAGGCTACACCTTC.

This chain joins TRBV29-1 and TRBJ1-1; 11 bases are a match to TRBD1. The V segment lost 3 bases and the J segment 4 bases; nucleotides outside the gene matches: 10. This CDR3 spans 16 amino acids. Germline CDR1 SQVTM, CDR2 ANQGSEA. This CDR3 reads CSVEASGTGGRTEAFF. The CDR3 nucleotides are TGCAGCGTTGAGGCATCCGGGACAGGGGGGCGCACTGAAGCTTTCTTT. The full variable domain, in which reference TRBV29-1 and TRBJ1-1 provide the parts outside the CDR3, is SAVISQKPSRDICQRGTSLTIQCQVDSQVTMMFWYRQQPGQSLTLIATANQGSEATYESGFVIDKFPISRPNLTFSTLTVSNMSPEDSSIYLCSVEASGTGGRTEAFFGQGTRLTVV.

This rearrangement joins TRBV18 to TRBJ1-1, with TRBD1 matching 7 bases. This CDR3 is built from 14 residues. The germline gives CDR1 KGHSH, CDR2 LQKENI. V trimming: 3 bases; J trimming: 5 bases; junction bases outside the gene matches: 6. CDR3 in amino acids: CASSPQQGWTEAFF. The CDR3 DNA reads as TGTGCCAGCTCACCGCAACAGGGGTGGACTGAAGCTTTCTTT.

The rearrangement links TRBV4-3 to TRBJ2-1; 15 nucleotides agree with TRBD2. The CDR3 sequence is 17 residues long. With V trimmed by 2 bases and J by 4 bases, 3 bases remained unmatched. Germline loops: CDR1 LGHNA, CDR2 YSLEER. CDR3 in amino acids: CASSQPGTSGGYNEQFF. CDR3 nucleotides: TGCGCCAGCAGCCAACCCGGGACTAGCGGGGGGTACAATGAGCAGTTCTTC.

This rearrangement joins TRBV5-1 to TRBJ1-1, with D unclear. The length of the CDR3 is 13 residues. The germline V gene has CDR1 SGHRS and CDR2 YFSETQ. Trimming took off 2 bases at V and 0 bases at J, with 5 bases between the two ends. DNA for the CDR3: TGCGCCAGCAGCTTCGACATGAACACTGAAGCTTTCTTT. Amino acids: CASSFDMNTEAFF.

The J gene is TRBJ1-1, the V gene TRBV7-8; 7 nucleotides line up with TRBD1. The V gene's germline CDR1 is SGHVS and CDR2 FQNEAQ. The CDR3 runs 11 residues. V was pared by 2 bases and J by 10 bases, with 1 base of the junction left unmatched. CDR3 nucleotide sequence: TGTGCCAGCAGCTTAACAGGGGCAGCTTTCTTT. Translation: CASSLTGAAFF.

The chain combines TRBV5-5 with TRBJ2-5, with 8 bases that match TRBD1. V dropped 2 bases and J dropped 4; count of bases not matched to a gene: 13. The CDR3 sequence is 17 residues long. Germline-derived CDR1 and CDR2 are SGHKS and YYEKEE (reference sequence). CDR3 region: CASSLVMGQGAGETQYF. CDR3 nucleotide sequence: TGTGCCAGCAGCTTAGTGATGGGGCAGGGGGCTGGAGAGACCCAGTACTTC.

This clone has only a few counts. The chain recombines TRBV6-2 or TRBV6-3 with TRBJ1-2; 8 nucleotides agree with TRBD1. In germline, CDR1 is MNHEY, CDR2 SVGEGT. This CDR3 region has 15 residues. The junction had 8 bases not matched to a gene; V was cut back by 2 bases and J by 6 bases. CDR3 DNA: TGTGCCAGCAGTTACGGGGGTCCGGGACAGGATGGCTACACCTTC. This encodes CASSYGGPGQDGYTF.

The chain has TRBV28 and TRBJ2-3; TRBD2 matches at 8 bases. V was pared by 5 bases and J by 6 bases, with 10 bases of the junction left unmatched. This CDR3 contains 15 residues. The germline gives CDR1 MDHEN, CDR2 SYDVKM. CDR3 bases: TGTGCCAGCAGTCCGACCGGGACTAGGGGGGATACGCAGTATTTT. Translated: CASSPTGTRGDTQYF.

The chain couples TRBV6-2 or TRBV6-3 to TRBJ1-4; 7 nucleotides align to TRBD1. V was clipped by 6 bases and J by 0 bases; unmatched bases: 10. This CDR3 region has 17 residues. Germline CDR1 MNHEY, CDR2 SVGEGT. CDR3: CASSPTGTVATNEKLFF. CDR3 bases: TGTGCCAGCAGCCCTACCGGGACAGTTGCAACTAATGAAAAACTGTTTTTT.

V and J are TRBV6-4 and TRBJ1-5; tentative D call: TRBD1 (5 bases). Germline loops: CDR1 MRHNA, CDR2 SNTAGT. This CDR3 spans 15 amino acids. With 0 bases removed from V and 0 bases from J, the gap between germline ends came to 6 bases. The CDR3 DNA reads TGTGCCAGCAGTGACTCGGGGGGTAGCAATCAGCCCCAGCATTTT. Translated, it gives CASSDSGGSNQPQHF.

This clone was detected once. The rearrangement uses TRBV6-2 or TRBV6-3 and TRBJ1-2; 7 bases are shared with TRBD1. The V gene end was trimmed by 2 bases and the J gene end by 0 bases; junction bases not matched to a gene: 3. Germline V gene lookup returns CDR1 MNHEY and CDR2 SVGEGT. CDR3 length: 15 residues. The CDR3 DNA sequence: TGTGCCAGCAGTTACACCGGGACAGCTAACTATGGCTACACCTTC. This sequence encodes CASSYTGTANYGYTF.

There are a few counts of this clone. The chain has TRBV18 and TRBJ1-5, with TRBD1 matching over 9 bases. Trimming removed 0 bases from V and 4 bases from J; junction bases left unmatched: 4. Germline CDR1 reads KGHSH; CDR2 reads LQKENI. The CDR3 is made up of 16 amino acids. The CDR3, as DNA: TGTGCCAGCTCACCACCGGCCGGGACAGGGAATCAGCCCCAGCATTTT. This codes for CASSPPAGTGNQPQHF.

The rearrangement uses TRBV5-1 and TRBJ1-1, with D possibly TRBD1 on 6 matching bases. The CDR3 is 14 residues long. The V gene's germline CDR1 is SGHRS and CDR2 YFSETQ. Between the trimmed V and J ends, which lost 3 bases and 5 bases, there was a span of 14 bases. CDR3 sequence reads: CASSSTGSGTEAFF. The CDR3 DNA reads TGCGCCAGCAGCTCCACAGGGAGTGGGACTGAAGCTTTCTTT.

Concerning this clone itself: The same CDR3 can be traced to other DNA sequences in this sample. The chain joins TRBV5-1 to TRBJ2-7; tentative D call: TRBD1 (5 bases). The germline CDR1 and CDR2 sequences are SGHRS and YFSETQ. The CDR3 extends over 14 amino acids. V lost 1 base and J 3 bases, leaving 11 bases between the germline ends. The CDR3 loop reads CASSLLSDSYEQYF. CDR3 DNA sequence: TGCGCCAGCAGCTTGCTCTCAGACAGCTACGAGCAGTACTTC.

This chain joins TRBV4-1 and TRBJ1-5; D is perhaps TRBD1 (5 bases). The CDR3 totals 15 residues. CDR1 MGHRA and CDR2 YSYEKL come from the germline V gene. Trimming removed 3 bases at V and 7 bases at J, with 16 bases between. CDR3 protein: CASSHLAGDAQPQHF. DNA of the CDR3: TGCGCCAGCAGCCACCTAGCGGGGGATGCGCAGCCCCAGCATTTT.

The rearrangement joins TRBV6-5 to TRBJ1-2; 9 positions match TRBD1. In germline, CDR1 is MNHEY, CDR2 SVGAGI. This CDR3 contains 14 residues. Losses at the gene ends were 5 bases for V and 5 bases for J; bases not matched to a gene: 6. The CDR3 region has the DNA TGTGCCAGCAGTAAGGGACAGGGCTTTTATGGCTACACCTTC. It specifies CASSKGQGFYGYTF.

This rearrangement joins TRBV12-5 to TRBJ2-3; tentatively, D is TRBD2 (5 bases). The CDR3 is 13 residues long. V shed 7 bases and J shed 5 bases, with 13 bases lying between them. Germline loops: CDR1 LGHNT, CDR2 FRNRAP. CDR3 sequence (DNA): TGTGCTAGTGCCTTTACGAGGGTAGATACGCAGTATTTT. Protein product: CASAFTRVDTQYF.

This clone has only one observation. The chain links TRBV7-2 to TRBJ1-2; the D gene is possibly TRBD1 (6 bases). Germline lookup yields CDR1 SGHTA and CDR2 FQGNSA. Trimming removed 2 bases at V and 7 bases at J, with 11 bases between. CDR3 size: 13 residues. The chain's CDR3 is CASSLSPRGGYTF. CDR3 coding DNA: TGTGCCAGCAGCTTATCCCCCAGGGGTGGCTACACCTTC.

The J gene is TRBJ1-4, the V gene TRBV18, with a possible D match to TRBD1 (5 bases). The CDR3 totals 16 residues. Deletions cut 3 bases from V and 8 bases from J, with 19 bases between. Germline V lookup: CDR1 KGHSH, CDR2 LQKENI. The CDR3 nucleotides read TGTGCCAGCTCACCCCCAGACGGGGGGTTGTACGAAAAACTGTTTTTT. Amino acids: CASSPPDGGLYEKLFF.

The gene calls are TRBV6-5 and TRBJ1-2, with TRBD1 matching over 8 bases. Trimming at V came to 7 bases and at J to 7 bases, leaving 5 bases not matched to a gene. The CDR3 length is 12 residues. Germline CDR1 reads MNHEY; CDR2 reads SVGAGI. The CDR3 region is CASMGTGPGYTF. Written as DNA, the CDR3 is TGTGCCAGCATGGGGACAGGACCTGGCTACACCTTC.

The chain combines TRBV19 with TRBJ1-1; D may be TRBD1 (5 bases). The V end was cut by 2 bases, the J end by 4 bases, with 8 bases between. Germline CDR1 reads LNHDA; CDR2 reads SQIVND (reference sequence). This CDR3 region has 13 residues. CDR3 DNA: TGTGCCAGTAGTATATTGGGGGGCACTGAAGCTTTCTTT. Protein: CASSILGGTEAFF.

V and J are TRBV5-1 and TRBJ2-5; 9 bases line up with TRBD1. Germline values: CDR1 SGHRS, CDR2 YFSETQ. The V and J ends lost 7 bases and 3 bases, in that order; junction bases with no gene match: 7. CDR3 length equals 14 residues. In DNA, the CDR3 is TGCGCCAGCGACCCGGGACAGGGAAAAGAGACCCAGTACTTC. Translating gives CASDPGQGKETQYF.